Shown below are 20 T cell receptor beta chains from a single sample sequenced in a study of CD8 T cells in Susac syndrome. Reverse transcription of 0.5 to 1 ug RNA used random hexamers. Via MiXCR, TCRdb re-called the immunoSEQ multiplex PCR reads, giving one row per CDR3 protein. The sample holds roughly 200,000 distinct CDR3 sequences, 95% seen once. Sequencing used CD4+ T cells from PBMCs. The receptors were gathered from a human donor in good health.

In DNA form, the CDR3 reads TGCAGTGCTAGTCGACCGGGACGGAGCACAGATACGCAGTATTTT. As protein: CSASRPGRSTDTQYF. The V and J genes are TRBV20-1 and TRBJ2-3, with D possibly called TRBD1 or TRBD2 (5 bases each). Germline CDR1 and CDR2: DFQATT and SNEGSKA (reference sequence). This CDR3 region has 15 residues. Trimming removed 3 bases from V and 0 bases from J, with 13 bases in between.

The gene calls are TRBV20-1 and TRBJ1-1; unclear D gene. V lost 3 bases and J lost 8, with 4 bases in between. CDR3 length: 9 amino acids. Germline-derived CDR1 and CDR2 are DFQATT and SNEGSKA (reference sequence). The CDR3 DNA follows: TGCAGTGCTAGCCCAGAAGCTTTCTTT. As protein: CSASPEAFF.

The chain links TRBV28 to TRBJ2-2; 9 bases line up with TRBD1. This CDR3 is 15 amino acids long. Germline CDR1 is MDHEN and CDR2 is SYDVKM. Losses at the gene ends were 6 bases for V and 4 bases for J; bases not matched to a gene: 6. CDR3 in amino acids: CASRSDRGATGELFF. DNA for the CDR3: TGTGCCAGCAGGTCGGACAGGGGAGCCACCGGGGAGCTGTTTTTT.

CDR3: CASSLLGGDEQFF. CDR3 in DNA: TGTGCCAGCAGTCTACTAGGCGGAGATGAGCAGTTCTTC. The chain joins TRBV3-1 to TRBJ2-1, with D possibly matching TRBD2 (5 bases). Trimming removed 6 bases at V and 8 bases at J, with 14 bases between. The CDR3 runs 13 residues. Per germline, CDR1 LGHDT and CDR2 YNNKEL (reference sequence).

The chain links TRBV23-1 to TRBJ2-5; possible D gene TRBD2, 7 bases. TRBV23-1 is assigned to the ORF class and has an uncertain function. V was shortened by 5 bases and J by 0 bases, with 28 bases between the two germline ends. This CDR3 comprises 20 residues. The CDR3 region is CASSEPQIVRQGTNQETQYF. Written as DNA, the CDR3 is TGCGCCAGCAGTGAGCCCCAGATCGTTCGTCAGGGGACTAACCAAGAGACCCAGTACTTC.

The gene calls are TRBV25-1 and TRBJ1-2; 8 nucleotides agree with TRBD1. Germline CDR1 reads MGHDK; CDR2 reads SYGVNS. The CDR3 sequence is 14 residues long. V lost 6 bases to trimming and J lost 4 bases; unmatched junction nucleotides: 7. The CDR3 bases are TGTGCCAGCAGGATGACAGGGGAGGGCTATGGCTACACCTTC. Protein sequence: CASRMTGEGYGYTF.

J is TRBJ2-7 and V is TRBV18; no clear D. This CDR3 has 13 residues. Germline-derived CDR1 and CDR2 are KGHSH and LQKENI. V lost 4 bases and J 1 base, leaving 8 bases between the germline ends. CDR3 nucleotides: TGTGCCAGCTCACAAAGGGATTCCTACGAGCAGTACTTC. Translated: CASSQRDSYEQYF.

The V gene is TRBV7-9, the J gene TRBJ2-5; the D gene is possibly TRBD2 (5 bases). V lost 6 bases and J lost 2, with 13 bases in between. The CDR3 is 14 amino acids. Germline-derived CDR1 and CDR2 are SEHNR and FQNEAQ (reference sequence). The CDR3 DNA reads TGTGCCAGCAGGTTCGAGGGCAGTCAAGAGACCCAGTACTTC. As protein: CASRFEGSQETQYF.

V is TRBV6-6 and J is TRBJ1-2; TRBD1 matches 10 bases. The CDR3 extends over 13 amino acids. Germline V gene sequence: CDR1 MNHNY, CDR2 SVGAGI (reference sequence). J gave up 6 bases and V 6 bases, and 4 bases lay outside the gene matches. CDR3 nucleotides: TGTGCCAGCAGATCCGGGACAGGGGATGGCTACACCTTC. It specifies CASRSGTGDGYTF.

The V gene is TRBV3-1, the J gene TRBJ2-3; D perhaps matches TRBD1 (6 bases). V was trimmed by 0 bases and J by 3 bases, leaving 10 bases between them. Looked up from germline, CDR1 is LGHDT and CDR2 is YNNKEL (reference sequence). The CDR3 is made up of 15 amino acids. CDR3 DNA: TGTGCCAGCAGCCAAGACAGGGGTGGAACAGATACGCAGTATTTT. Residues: CASSQDRGGTDTQYF.

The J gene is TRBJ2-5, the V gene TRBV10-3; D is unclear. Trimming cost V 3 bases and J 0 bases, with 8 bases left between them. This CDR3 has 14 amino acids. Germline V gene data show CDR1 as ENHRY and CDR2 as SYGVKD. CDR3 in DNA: TGTGCCATCAGTGAAAACATCTACCAAGAGACCCAGTACTTC. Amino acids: CAISENIYQETQYF.

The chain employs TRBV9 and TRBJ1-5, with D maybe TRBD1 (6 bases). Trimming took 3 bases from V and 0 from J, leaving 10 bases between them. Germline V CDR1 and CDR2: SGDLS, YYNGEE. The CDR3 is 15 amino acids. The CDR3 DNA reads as TGTGCCAGCAGCGACAGGGAGGATAGCAATCAGCCCCAGCATTTT. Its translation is CASSDREDSNQPQHF.

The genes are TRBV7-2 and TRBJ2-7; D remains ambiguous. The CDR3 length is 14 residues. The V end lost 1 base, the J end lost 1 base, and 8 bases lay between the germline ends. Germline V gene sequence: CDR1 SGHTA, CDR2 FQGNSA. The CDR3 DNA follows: TGTGCCAGCAGCTTAGTGGCTACTTCCTACGAGCAGTACGTC. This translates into CASSLVATSYEQYV.

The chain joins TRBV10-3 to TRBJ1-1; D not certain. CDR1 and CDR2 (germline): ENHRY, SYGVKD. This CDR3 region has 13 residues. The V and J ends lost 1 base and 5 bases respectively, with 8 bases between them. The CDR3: CAISELEGTEAFF. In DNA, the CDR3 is TGTGCCATCAGTGAGTTGGAGGGAACTGAAGCTTTCTTT.

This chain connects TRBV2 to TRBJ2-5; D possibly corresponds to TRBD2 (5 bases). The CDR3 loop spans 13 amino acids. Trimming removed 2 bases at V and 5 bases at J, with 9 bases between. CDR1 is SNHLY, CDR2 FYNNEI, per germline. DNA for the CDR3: TGTGCCAGCAGTGAAACTAGAAGGGAGACCCAGTACTTC. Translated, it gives CASSETRRETQYF.

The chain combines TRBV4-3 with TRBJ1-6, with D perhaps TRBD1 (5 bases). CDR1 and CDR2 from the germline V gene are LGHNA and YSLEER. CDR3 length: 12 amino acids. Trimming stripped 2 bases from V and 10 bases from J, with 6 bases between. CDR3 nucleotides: TGCGCCAGCAGCCAACCAGGGTCACCCCTCCACTTT. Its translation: CASSQPGSPLHF.

CDR3 protein: CASRGDRETSEAFF. The CDR3 nucleotides read TGTGCCAGCAGGGGGGACAGGGAAACTTCTGAAGCTTTCTTT. This chain joins TRBV2 and TRBJ1-1, with TRBD1 identical over 9 bases. The CDR3 spans 14 residues. CDR1 and CDR2 (germline): SNHLY, FYNNEI. With 6 bases clipped from V and 6 bases from J, the junction kept 8 bases outside the gene matches.

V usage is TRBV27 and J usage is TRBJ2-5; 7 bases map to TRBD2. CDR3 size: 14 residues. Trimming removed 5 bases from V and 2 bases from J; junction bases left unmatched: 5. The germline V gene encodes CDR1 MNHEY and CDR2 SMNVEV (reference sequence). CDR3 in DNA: TGTGCCAGCAGTGGGAGGGAATATCAAGAGACCCAGTACTTC. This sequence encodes CASSGREYQETQYF.

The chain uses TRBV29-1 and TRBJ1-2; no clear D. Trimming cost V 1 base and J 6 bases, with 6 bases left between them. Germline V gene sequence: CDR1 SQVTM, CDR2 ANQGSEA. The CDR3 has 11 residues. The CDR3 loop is CSVEATDGYTF. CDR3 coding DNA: TGCAGCGTTGAAGCGACGGATGGCTACACCTTC.

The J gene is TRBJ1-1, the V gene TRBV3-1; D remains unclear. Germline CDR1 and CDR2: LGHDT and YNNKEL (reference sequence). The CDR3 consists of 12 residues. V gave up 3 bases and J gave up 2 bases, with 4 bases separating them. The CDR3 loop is CASSHSNTEAFF. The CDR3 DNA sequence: TGTGCCAGCAGCCACAGTAACACTGAAGCTTTCTTT.